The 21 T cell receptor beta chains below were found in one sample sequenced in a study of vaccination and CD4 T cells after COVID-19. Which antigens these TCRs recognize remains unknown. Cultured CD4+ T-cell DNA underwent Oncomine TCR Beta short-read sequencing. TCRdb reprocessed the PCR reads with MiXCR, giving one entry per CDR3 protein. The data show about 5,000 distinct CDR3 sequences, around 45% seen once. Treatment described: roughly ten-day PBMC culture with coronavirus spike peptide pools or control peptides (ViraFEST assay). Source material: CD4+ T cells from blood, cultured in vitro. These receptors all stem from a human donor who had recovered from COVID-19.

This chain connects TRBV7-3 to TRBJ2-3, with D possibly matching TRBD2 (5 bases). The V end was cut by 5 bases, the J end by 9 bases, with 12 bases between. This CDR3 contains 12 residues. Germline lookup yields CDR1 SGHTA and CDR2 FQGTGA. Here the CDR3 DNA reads TGTGCCAGCAGCCCGAACGGGATCACGCAGTATTTT. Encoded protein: CASSPNGITQYF.

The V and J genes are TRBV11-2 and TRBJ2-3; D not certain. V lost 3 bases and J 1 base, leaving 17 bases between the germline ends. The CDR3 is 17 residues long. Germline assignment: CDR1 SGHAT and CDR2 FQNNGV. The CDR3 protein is CASSFPKTPTGTDTQYF. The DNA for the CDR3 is TGTGCCAGCAGCTTCCCTAAGACCCCCACTGGCACAGATACGCAGTATTTT.

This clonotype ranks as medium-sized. The CDR3: CSARYQTGIGTFF. The CDR3 coding sequence is TGCAGTGCTAGATACCAGACAGGGATCGGAACTTTCTTT. V gene TRBV20-1 combines with J gene TRBJ1-1; 7 nucleotides line up with TRBD1. This CDR3 has 13 residues. CDR1 and CDR2 from the germline V gene are DFQATT and SNEGSKA (reference sequence). V lost 2 bases, J lost 12 bases, and 12 bases stayed unmatched.

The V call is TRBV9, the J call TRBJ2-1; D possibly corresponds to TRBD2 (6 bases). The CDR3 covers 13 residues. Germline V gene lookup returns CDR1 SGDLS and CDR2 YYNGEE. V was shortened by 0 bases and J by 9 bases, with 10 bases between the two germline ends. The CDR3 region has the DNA TGTGCCAGCAGCGTAGTATCCGGGGGTGAGCAGTTCTTC. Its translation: CASSVVSGGEQFF. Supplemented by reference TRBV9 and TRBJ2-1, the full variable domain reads DSGVTQTPKHLITATGQRVTLRCSPRSGDLSVYWYQQSLDQGLQFLIQYYNGEERAKGNILERFSAQQFPDLHSELNLSSLELGDSALYFCASSVVSGGEQFFGPGTRLTVL.

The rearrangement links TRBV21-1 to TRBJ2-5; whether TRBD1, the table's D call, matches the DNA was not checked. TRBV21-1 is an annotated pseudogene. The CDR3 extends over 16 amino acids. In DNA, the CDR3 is TGTGCCAGCAGCAAAGACCCTGTTGGAGGGGATAAGACCCAGTACTTC. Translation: CASSKDPVGGDKTQYF.

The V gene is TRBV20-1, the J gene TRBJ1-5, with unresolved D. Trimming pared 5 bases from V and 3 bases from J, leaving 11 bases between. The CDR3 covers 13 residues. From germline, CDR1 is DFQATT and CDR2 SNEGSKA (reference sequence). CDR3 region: CSARVDLNQPQHF. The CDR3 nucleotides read TGCAGTGCTCGTGTAGACCTCAATCAGCCCCAGCATTTT.

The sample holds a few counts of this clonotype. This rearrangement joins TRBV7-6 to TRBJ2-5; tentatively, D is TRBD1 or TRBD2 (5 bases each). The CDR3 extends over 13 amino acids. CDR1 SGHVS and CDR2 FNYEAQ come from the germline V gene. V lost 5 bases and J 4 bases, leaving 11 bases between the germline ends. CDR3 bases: TGTGCCAGCAGCCCTCCGGGGACAGAGACCCAGTACTTC. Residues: CASSPPGTETQYF.

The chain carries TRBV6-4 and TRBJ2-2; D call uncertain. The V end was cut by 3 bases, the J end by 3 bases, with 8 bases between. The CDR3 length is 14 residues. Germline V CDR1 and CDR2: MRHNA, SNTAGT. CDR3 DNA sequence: TGTGCCAGCAGTGAACAGCGAGACACCGGGGAGCTGTTTTTT. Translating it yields CASSEQRDTGELFF.

This CDR3 is CASSPGTSGGETQYF. The DNA of the CDR3 is TGTGCCAGCAGCCCCGGGACTAGCGGTGGCGAGACCCAGTACTTC. The chain employs TRBV4-2 and TRBJ2-5, with TRBD2 identical over 11 bases. The CDR3 runs to 15 residues. CDR1 and CDR2 (germline): LGHNA, YNFKEQ. V gave up 4 bases and J gave up 5 bases; unmatched junction bases: 6.

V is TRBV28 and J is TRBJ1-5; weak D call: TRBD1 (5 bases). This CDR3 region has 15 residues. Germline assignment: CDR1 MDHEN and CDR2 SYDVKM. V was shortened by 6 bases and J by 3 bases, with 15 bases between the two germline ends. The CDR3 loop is CASSVSGTHNQPQHF. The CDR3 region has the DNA TGTGCCAGCAGCGTGAGTGGGACTCACAATCAGCCCCAGCATTTT.

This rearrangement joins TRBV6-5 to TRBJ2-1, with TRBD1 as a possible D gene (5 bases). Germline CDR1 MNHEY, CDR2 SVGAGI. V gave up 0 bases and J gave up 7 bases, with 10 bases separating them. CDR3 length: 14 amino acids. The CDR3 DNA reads TGTGCCAGCAGTTACTCCAGGGTGTATAATGAGCAGTTCTTC. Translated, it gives CASSYSRVYNEQFF.

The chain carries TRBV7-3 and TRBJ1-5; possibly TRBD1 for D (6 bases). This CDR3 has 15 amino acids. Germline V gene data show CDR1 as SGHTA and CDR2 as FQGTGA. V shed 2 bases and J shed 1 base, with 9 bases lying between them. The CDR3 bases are TGTGCCAGCAGCTTATCAGGGGTCAGCAATCAGCCCCAGCATTTT. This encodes CASSLSGVSNQPQHF.

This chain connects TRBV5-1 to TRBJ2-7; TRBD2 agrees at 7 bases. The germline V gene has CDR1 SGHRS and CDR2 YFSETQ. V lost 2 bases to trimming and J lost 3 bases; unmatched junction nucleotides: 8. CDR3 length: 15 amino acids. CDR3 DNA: TGCGCCAGCAGCTTACATCCTAGCGGTAACTACGAGCAGTACTTC. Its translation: CASSLHPSGNYEQYF.

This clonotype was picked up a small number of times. The CDR3 nucleotides read TGTGCCAGCAGCCACAGGGGGGAAAACTATGGCTACACCTTC. Amino acid sequence: CASSHRGENYGYTF. This rearrangement joins TRBV25-1 to TRBJ1-2; TRBD1 matches 8 bases. CDR1 MGHDK and CDR2 SYGVNS come from the germline V gene. Germline trimming cut 6 bases from V and 2 bases from J; bases unmatched to any gene: 5. The CDR3 is 14 residues long.

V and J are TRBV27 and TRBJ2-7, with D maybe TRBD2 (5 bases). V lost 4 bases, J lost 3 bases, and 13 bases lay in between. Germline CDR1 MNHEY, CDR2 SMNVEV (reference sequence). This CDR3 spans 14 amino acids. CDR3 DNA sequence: TGTGCCAGCAGTTCTAACTGGGGAGTCTACGAGCAGTACTTC. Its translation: CASSSNWGVYEQYF.

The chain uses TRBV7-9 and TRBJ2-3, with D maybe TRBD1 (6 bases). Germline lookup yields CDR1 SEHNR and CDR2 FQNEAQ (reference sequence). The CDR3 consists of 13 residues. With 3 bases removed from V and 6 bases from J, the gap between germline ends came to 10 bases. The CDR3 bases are TGTGCCAGCAGCTTCGAACAGGGTGATACGCAGTATTTT. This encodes CASSFEQGDTQYF.

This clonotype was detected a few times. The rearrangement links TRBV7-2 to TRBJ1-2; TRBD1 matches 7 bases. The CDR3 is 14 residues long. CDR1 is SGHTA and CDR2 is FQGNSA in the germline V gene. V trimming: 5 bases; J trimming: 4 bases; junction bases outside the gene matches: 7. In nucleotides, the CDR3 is TGTGCCAGCAGCGGACCGGGACAGCCCTATGGCTACACCTTC. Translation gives CASSGPGQPYGYTF. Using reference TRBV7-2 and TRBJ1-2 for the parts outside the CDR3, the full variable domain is GAGVSQSPSNKVTEKGKDVELRCDPISGHTALYWYRQSLGQGLEFLIYFQGNSAPDKSGLPSDRFSAERTGGSVSTLTIQRTQQEDSAVYLCASSGPGQPYGYTFGSGTRLTVV.

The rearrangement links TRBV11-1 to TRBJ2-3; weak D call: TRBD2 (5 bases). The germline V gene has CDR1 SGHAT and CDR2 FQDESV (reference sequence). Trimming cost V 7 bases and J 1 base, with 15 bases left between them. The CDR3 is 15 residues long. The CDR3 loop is CASTRQVGGTDTQYF. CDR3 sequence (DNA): TGTGCCAGCACACGTCAGGTGGGAGGCACAGATACGCAGTATTTT.

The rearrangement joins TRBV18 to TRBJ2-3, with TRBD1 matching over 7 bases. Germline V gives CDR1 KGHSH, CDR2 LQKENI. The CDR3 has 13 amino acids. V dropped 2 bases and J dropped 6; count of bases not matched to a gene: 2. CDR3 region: CASSPGTVDTQYF. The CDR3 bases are TGTGCCAGCTCACCAGGGACAGTTGATACGCAGTATTTT. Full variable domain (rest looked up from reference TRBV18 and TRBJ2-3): NAGVMQNPRHLVRRRGQEARLRCSPMKGHSHVYWYRQLPEEGLKFMVYLQKENIIDESGMPKERFSAEFPKEGPSILRIQQVVRGDSAAYFCASSPGTVDTQYFGPGTRLTVL.

In DNA, the CDR3 is TGCAGTGCCCTCGACAGGGGAAGGGGACTCACAGATACGCAGTATTTT. It translates to CSALDRGRGLTDTQYF. J is TRBJ2-3 and V is TRBV20-1, with 8 bases that match TRBD1. CDR1 is DFQATT, CDR2 SNEGSKA, per germline (reference sequence). After removal of 6 bases from V and 2 bases from J, the junction contained 13 bases not matched to a gene. The CDR3 spans 16 residues.

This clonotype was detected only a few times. The CDR3 region has the DNA TGTGCCAGCTCACCAGTAGCCGGGACAGTGAATTCACCCCTCCACTTT. Translation gives CASSPVAGTVNSPLHF. The chain joins TRBV18 to TRBJ1-6; 7 bases agree with TRBD1. Germline loops: CDR1 KGHSH, CDR2 LQKENI. V was pared by 2 bases and J by 7 bases, with 8 bases of the junction left unmatched. The CDR3 is 16 residues long.